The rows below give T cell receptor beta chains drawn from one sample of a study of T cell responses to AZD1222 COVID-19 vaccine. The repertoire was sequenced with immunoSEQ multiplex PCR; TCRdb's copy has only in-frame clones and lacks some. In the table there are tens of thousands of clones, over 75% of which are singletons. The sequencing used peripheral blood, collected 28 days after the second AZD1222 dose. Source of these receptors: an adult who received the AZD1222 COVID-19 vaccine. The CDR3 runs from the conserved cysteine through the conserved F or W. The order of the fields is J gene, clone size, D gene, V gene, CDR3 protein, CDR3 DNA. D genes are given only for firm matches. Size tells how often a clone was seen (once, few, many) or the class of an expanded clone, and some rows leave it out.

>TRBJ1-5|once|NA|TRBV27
CASSLSAAQPQHF
TGTGCCAGCAGTTTATCGGCAGCGCAGCCCCAGCATTTT
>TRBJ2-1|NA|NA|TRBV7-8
CASSLLYNEQFF
TGTGCCAGCAGCCTGCTATACAATGAGCAGTTCTTC
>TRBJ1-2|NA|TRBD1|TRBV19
CASSQGAGRYGYTF
TGTGCCAGTAGTCAGGGGGCAGGTCGCTATGGCTACACCTTC
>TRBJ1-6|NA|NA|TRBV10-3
CAISEGDRSSPLHF
TGTGCCATCAGTGAAGGCGACAGATCTTCACCCCTCCACTTT
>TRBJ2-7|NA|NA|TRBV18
CASSPPTREQYF
TGTGCCAGCTCACCACCAACGAGGGAGCAGTACTTC
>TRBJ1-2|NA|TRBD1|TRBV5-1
CARITGTGGPPGYTF
TGCGCCAGAATAACCGGGACAGGGGGTCCCCCGGGCTACACCTTC
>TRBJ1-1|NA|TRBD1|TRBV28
CASIFPRGRLKDTEAFF
TGTGCCAGCATCTTTCCCAGGGGGCGCCTTAAGGACACTGAAGCTTTCTTT
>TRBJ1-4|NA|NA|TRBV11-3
CASSLRGASATNEKLFF
TGTGCCAGCAGCTTAAGAGGGGCATCGGCGACTAATGAAAAACTGTTTTTT
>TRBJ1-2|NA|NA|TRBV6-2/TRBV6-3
CASSYSKSSGRDGYTF
TGTGCCAGCAGTTACTCGAAAAGTTCAGGTCGGGATGGCTACACCTTC
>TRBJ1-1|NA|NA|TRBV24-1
CATSSGYQPEAFF
TGTGCCACCAGTTCAGGGTACCAGCCTGAAGCTTTCTTT
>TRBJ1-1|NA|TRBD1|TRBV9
CASSGRQGGSTEAFF
TGTGCCAGCAGCGGCCGACAGGGGGGCAGCACTGAAGCTTTCTTT
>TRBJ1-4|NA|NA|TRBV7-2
CASSLAPATNEKLFF
TGTGCCAGCAGCTTAGCGCCTGCAACTAATGAAAAACTGTTTTTT
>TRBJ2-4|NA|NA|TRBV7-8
CASSLDRQARIQYF
TGTGCCAGCAGCTTAGATCGCCAAGCCCGGATTCAGTACTTC
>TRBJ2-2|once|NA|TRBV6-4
CASSDGSVGELFF
TGTGCCAGCAGTGACGGGTCGGTCGGGGAGCTGTTTTTT
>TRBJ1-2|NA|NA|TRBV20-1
CSAFTGYGYTF
TGCAGTGCTTTTACAGGTTATGGCTACACCTTC
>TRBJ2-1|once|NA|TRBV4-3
CASSPQRDTTYNEQFF
TGCGCCAGCAGCCCTCAGAGAGACACCACCTACAATGAGCAGTTCTTC
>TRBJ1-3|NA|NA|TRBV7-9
CASSFLEPRGNTIYF
TGTGCCAGCAGCTTCCTCGAGCCCAGGGGAAACACCATATATTTT
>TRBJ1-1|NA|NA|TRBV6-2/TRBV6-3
CASSYSLGVTEAFF
TGTGCCAGCAGTTACTCGTTAGGGGTCACTGAAGCTTTCTTT
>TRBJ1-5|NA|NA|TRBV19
CASSMVGRGEPQHF
TGTGCCAGTAGTATGGTGGGACGGGGAGAGCCCCAGCATTTT
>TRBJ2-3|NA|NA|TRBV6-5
CASRVGADTQYF
TGTGCCAGCAGGGTGGGGGCAGATACGCAGTATTTT
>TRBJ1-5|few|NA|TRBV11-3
CASSLSQNQPQHF
TGTGCCAGCAGCTTATCCCAAAATCAGCCCCAGCATTTT
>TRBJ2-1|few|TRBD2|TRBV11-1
CASSLGGRLADEQFF
TGTGCCAGCAGCTTAGGCGGGCGACTAGCGGATGAGCAGTTCTTC
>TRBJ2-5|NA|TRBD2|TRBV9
CASSVYLAGVETQYF
TGTGCCAGCAGCGTCTACCTAGCGGGGGTGGAGACCCAGTACTTC
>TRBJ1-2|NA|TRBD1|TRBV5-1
CASSREDRGPYGYTF
TGCGCCAGCAGCCGCGAGGACAGGGGGCCATATGGCTACACCTTC
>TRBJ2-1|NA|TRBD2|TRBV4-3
CASSQDRSSGGYNEQFF
TGCGCCAGCAGCCAAGATCGGTCTAGCGGAGGGTACAATGAGCAGTTCTTC
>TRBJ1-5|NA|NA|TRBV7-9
CASSNVNQPQHF
TGTGCCAGCAGCAACGTGAATCAGCCCCAGCATTTT
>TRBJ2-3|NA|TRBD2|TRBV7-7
CASSRQGLAGDTQYF
TGTGCTAGCAGCCGACAGGGACTAGCGGGAGATACGCAGTATTTT
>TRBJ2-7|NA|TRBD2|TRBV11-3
CASSLDYAGLAAYEQYF
TGTGCCAGCAGCTTAGATTACGCGGGACTAGCAGCGTACGAGCAGTACTTC